Detailed here is one T cell receptor beta chain. The record originates from a study of blood T cell repertoires in COVID-19. Per the original data handling: Estimation of nucleated cell counts relied on the amplification of reference gene primers. TCRdb's table, derived via immunoSEQ multiplex PCR, lists solely in-frame clones and lacks some. The V and J calls and clone size were taken over from that table, and D and trimming were inferred from the DNA. There are roughly 500,000 clones in the sample; 80% to 90% occur only once, and roughly 1% lies in the top ten. V lost 1 base, J lost 1 base, and 5 bases stayed unmatched. Per germline, CDR1 SGHRS and CDR2 YFSETQ. The CDR3 spans 16 residues.

This clonotype was obtained from a man between 18 and 35 years old with COVID-19, enrolled during active disease. The sequenced sample consisted of peripheral blood. This sequence joins TRBV5-1 and TRBJ2-5; the match to TRBD2 covers 9 bases. CDR3 sequence reads: CASSLTSGPLQETQYF. CDR3 nucleotides: TGCGCCAGCAGCTTGACTAGCGGGCCCCTCCAAGAGACCCAGTACTTC.